Listed below are T cell receptor beta chains from one sample, sequenced in a study of blood T cell repertoires in COVID-19. Generated by immunoSEQ multiplex PCR, the TCRdb table keeps only in-frame clones and is missing some. The table records tens of thousands of clones, 85% to 90% of them present only once. The material sequenced was peripheral blood. All receptors come from a human donor in a cohort sampled during active COVID-19. Both conserved end residues are part of each CDR3. A D gene is named only where the DNA matches it firmly. Size tells how often a clone was seen (once, few, many) or the class of an expanded clone, and some rows leave it out.

>TRBV2|TRBJ2-7|TRBD2|once
CASSGGPTRSYEQYF
TGTGCCAGCTCGGGGGGGCCTACTCGCTCCTACGAGCAGTACTTC
>TRBV4-2|TRBJ2-1|TRBD1|.
CASSHPLWGPDKPPTGMANEQFF
TGTGCCAGCAGCCATCCCTTGTGGGGCCCCGACAAGCCCCCGACAGGGATGGCCAATGAGCAGTTCTTC
>TRBV5-5|TRBJ1-3|.|.
CASSPRGSGNTIYF
TGTGCCAGCAGCCCCCGAGGCTCTGGAAACACCATATATTTT
>TRBV7-9|TRBJ1-6|.|.
CASSLDGVSPLHF
TGTGCCAGCAGCTTAGACGGTGTTTCACCCCTCCACTTT
>TRBV5-1|TRBJ2-5|TRBD1|.
CASSPGQVAPQETQYF
TGCGCCAGCAGCCCGGGACAGGTCGCCCCCCAAGAGACCCAGTACTTC
>TRBV5-6|TRBJ1-5|.|.
CASSLVGADQPQHF
TGTGCCAGCAGCTTGGTAGGGGCGGATCAGCCCCAGCATTTT
>TRBV24-1|TRBJ1-3|.|.
CATGDGNTIYF
TGTGCCACCGGAGATGGAAACACCATATATTTT
>TRBV6-2/TRBV6-3|TRBJ2-5|TRBD1|.
CASSNSGQGAAETQYF
TGTGCCAGCAGTAACTCGGGACAGGGGGCGGCGGAGACCCAGTACTTC
>TRBV7-8|TRBJ2-1|TRBD2|once
CASSPESGVSYNEQFF
TGTGCCAGCAGCCCTGAAAGCGGGGTGTCCTACAATGAGCAGTTCTTC
>TRBV30|TRBJ2-5|.|.
CAWSPQETQYF
TGTGCCTGGTCCCCGCAAGAGACCCAGTACTTC
>TRBV7-8|TRBJ2-7|TRBD1|.
CASSSRGTGLMEQYF
TGTGCCAGCAGCTCGCGGGGGACAGGGCTCATGGAGCAGTACTTC
>TRBV7-2|TRBJ2-7|TRBD1|.
CASSLQGQGAWEQYF
TGTGCCAGCAGCTTGCAGGGACAGGGAGCGTGGGAGCAGTACTTC
>TRBV27|TRBJ1-1|.|.
CASSTTANTEAFF
TGTGCCAGCAGCACCACAGCGAACACTGAAGCTTTCTTT
>TRBV6-2/TRBV6-3|TRBJ1-5|.|.
CASSSGEGAVQPQHF
TGTGCCAGCAGTTCCGGGGAGGGCGCGGTTCAGCCCCAGCATTTT
>TRBV7-8|TRBJ2-1|TRBD2|.
CASRQHLAGGHNEQFF
TGTGCCAGCAGGCAACATCTAGCGGGGGGCCATAATGAGCAGTTCTTC
>TRBV9|TRBJ1-4|TRBD1|.
CASSGSPGQVPEKLFF
TGTGCCAGCAGCGGGTCCCCGGGACAGGTACCCGAAAAACTGTTTTTT
>TRBV12-3/TRBV12-4|TRBJ1-2|.|.
CASSLGRNYGYTF
TGTGCCAGCAGTTTAGGGAGGAACTATGGCTACACCTTC
>TRBV10-3|TRBJ2-7|.|.
CAISPPGVRNEQYF
TGTGCCATCAGTCCCCCAGGGGTGAGGAACGAGCAGTACTTC
>TRBV19|TRBJ2-7|TRBD1|.
CASSTERMGQGLYEQYF
TGTGCCAGTAGCACCGAGAGAATGGGACAGGGACTCTACGAGCAGTACTTC
>TRBV5-4|TRBJ2-1|.|.
CASSLAWADNEQFF
TGTGCCAGCAGCTTGGCCTGGGCAGACAATGAGCAGTTCTTC
>TRBV18|TRBJ2-1|.|once
CASSLEASSYNEQFF
TGTGCCAGCTCACTTGAGGCCAGCTCCTACAATGAGCAGTTCTTC
>TRBV24-1|TRBJ2-3|.|.
CATSDTGISTDTQYF
TGTGCCACCAGTGATACAGGGATTAGCACAGATACGCAGTATTTT
>TRBV6-5|TRBJ1-1|.|.
CASSYSGGEAFF
TGTGCCAGCAGTTACTCAGGCGGTGAAGCTTTCTTT
>TRBV4-1|TRBJ2-7|.|.
CASSQEGGMLGEQYF
TGCGCCAGCAGCCAAGAAGGGGGAATGCTGGGCGAGCAGTACTTC
>TRBV11-2|TRBJ2-7|.|.
CASTVGGGPYEQYF
TGTGCCAGCACTGTGGGGGGAGGCCCCTACGAGCAGTACTTC
>TRBV6-2/TRBV6-3|TRBJ2-5|TRBD2|.
CASSPPPGLPEQETQYF
TGTGCCAGCAGCCCCCCCCCGGGACTACCGGAGCAAGAGACCCAGTACTTC
>TRBV7-2|TRBJ1-6|.|.
CASSPRVDSPLHF
TGTGCCAGCAGCCCCAGGGTAGACTCACCCCTCCACTTT
>TRBV9|TRBJ2-3|.|.
CASSVDGGTDTQYF
TGTGCCAGCAGCGTAGACGGGGGCACAGATACGCAGTATTTT
>TRBV5-6|TRBJ2-1|TRBD1|.
CASSPGQGFGEQFF
TGTGCCAGCAGCCCGGGACAGGGCTTTGGCGAGCAGTTCTTC